Listed here are 27 T cell receptor beta chains from one sample, sequenced in a study of T cells in Graves' hyperthyroidism and ophthalmopathy. TCR beta CDR3 region amplification was performed from RNA transcripts. When the TCR CDR3 underwent first-round RT-PCR, the HTBI primer set was used. MiXCR was run by TCRdb on the multiplex PCR reads, yielding one entry per CDR3 protein. The table has 500,000 to 600,000 distinct CDR3 sequences, about 20% seen once; the top ten hold roughly 47%. Material for sequencing was blood. All receptors derive from a man in his forties with Graves' ophthalmopathy.

This clonotype was seen a few times. The chain employs TRBV6-1 and TRBJ1-4; TRBD1 might be the D (5 bases). The CDR3 runs to 15 residues. Per the germline V gene, CDR1 is MNHNS and CDR2 is SASEGT. V lost 7 bases and J 2 bases, leaving 14 bases between the germline ends. CDR3 sequence (DNA): TGTGCCAGCAAGGCGGGGGAGGGGACTAATGAAAAACTGTTTTTT. It yields the protein CASKAGEGTNEKLFF.

This clonotype was detected many times. CDR3 protein: CSAMLAGGPSYNEQFF. CDR3 in DNA: TGCAGTGCTATGCTAGCGGGAGGGCCATCCTACAATGAGCAGTTCTTC. The J gene is TRBJ2-1, the V gene TRBV20-1, with 12 bases identical to TRBD2. The V and J ends lost 4 bases and 1 base, in that order; junction bases with no gene match: 5. The CDR3 length is 16 residues. The germline V gene encodes CDR1 DFQATT and CDR2 SNEGSKA (reference sequence).

With respect to this clonotype: A much larger clone lies one base from this, so it may be a read error. J is TRBJ2-3 and V is TRBV28; TRBD2 is a possible D gene (6 bases). CDR3 length equals 15 residues. The V gene lost 6 bases and the J gene lost 5 bases, with 18 bases spanning the gap. CDR1 and CDR2 (germline): MDHEN, SYDVKM. The DNA for the CDR3 is TGTGCCAGCAGCTCCTGGACTATGCCCATAGATACGCAGTATTTT. This encodes CASSSWTMPIDTQYF.

This clonotype came up a few times. The chain recombines TRBV10-3 with TRBJ2-1; perhaps TRBD2 as D (5 bases). In germline, CDR1 is ENHRY, CDR2 SYGVKD. This CDR3 comprises 13 residues. V was pared by 10 bases and J by 4 bases, with 14 bases between. DNA of the CDR3: TGTGCCACGACGGGCGGGCAGTACAATGAGCAGTTCTTC. Translation: CATTGGQYNEQFF.

The CDR3, as DNA: TGTGCCAGCAGCTCGCTAGAAGGGGAGCAGTTCTTC. It yields the protein CASSSLEGEQFF. The rearrangement joins TRBV7-9 to TRBJ2-1; D unclear. V was clipped by 4 bases and J by 10 bases, with 11 bases between them. CDR1 is SEHNR, CDR2 FQNEAQ, per germline (reference sequence). This CDR3 is 12 amino acids long.

With respect to this clonotype: This clone may be a read error of a much larger clone one base away. This is likely a read error, given that the CDR3 carries no conserved phenylalanine or tryptophan at its end. The genes are TRBV12-3 or TRBV12-4 and TRBJ1-1; a possible D gene is TRBD1 (5 bases). The CDR3 has 16 amino acids. V gave up 3 bases and J gave up 1 base, with 15 bases separating them. For the CDR3, the DNA is TGTGCCAGCAGTTTTGGTCGGCGGGGCTCGAACACTGAAGCTTTCTCT. It is translated as CASSFGRRGSNTEAFS.

This clonotype showed up many times. This chain links TRBV5-6 with TRBJ2-2; tentative D call: TRBD2 (6 bases). This CDR3 has 16 amino acids. V lost 0 bases and J 1 base, leaving 10 bases between the germline ends. Germline loops: CDR1 SGHDT, CDR2 YYEEEE. CDR3 sequence (DNA): TGTGCCAGCAGCTTGGGGCTAGCGAGGAACACCGGGGAGCTGTTTTTT. This encodes CASSLGLARNTGELFF.

This chain joins TRBV10-3 and TRBJ1-1; 9 bases fit TRBD1. CDR1 and CDR2 from the germline V gene are ENHRY and SYGVKD. V trimming: 6 bases; J trimming: 1 base; junction bases outside the gene matches: 6. There are 15 residues in the CDR3. The CDR3 DNA reads as TGTGCCATCAGATCCGGGACAGGGAGGAACACTGAAGCTTTCTTT. Amino acids: CAIRSGTGRNTEAFF.

Remarks on this clonotype: Being one base from a much bigger clone, this may be a read error. This CDR3 reads CASSPPAGENTEAFF. The CDR3 nucleotides are TGTGCCAGCTCACCACCGGCAGGGGAGAACACTGAAGCTTTCTTT. The chain employs TRBV18 and TRBJ1-1, with D perhaps matching TRBD1 (6 bases). The CDR3 is 15 amino acids. The V gene lost 0 bases and the J gene lost 1 base, with 9 bases spanning the gap. From germline, CDR1 is KGHSH and CDR2 LQKENI.

This clonotype was found many times. The rearrangement joins TRBV11-2 to TRBJ2-3; 9 bases line up with TRBD2. The CDR3 spans 16 residues. Germline V gene lookup returns CDR1 SGHAT and CDR2 FQNNGV. V shed 3 bases and J 6 bases; nucleotides not matched to a gene: 10. The CDR3 sequence is CASSFRLAGPMDTQYF. The CDR3 region has the DNA TGTGCCAGCAGCTTCAGGCTAGCGGGACCCATGGATACGCAGTATTTT.

The rearrangement links TRBV5-1 to TRBJ2-1; D gene uncertain. Trimming left V 6 bases short and J 0 bases short, with 16 bases between. Germline assignment: CDR1 SGHRS and CDR2 YFSETQ. This CDR3 has 16 amino acids. CDR3 loop: CASTDRPGHSYNEQFF. CDR3 sequence (DNA): TGCGCCAGCACCGACCGGCCAGGCCACTCCTACAATGAGCAGTTCTTC. The complete variable domain, with remaining parts taken from reference TRBV5-1 and TRBJ2-1, reads KAGVTQTPRYLIKTRGQQVTLSCSPISGHRSVSWYQQTPGQGLQFLFEYFSETQRNKGNFPGRFSGRQFSNSRSEMNVSTLELGDSALYLCASTDRPGHSYNEQFFGPGTRLTVL.

The genes are TRBV29-1 and TRBJ2-7, with 7 nucleotides matching TRBD1. The CDR3 has 12 amino acids. Germline V gives CDR1 SQVTM, CDR2 ANQGSEA. J gave up 10 bases and V 4 bases, and 10 bases lay outside the gene matches. The DNA for the CDR3 is TGCAGCGTTGTTGCCGACACAGGGGAACAGTACTTC. Translated, it gives CSVVADTGEQYF.

J is TRBJ2-7 and V is TRBV3-1; D may be TRBD1 (5 bases). V lost 0 bases to trimming and J lost 4 bases, with 13 bases between them. The germline V gene encodes CDR1 LGHDT and CDR2 YNNKEL (reference sequence). This CDR3 is 15 amino acids long. The DNA of the CDR3 is TGTGCCAGCAGCCAAGATGCCACAGGAATTTACGAGCAGTACTTC. It yields the protein CASSQDATGIYEQYF.

The chain is built from TRBV5-4 and TRBJ2-1; D might be TRBD1 (6 bases). Germline CDR1 SGHNT, CDR2 YYREEE (reference sequence). V was shortened by 3 bases and J by 3 bases, with 13 bases between the two germline ends. CDR3 length: 15 residues. The CDR3 spells CASSSGQPCYNEQFF. The CDR3 region has the DNA TGTGCCAGCAGCTCCGGACAGCCCTGCTACAATGAGCAGTTCTTC.

This clonotype was observed a few times. The chain carries TRBV28 and TRBJ2-5; 9 bases are a match to TRBD2. From germline, CDR1 is MDHEN and CDR2 SYDVKM. The CDR3 sequence is 16 residues long. J gave up 5 bases and V 6 bases, and 13 bases lay outside the gene matches. The CDR3 sequence: CASSSGGTSWRETQYF. The CDR3, as DNA: TGTGCCAGCAGCTCCGGTGGGACTAGCTGGCGGGAGACCCAGTACTTC.

This clonotype was counted a few times. J is TRBJ1-2 and V is TRBV7-9; no clear D. Germline assignment: CDR1 SEHNR and CDR2 FQNEAQ (reference sequence). The ends were cut back, 5 bases at V and 6 bases at J, with 13 bases in the middle. The length of the CDR3 is 13 residues. This CDR3 reads CASSRVTPDGYTF. DNA of the CDR3: TGTGCCAGCAGCCGCGTCACACCAGATGGCTACACCTTC.

The chain has TRBV7-9 and TRBJ2-7; TRBD2 aligns across 11 bases. This CDR3 has 17 amino acids. J was trimmed by 0 bases and V by 5 bases; bases with no gene match: 9. Germline-derived CDR1 and CDR2 are SEHNR and FQNEAQ (reference sequence). The CDR3 spells CASSRGLAAQISYEQYF. CDR3 DNA: TGTGCCAGCAGCCGGGGACTAGCGGCCCAGATCTCCTACGAGCAGTACTTC.

The CDR3 coding sequence is TGTGCCAGCAGCCCTCCGGGACAGCCGCAGTACTTC. Translation: CASSPPGQPQYF. The genes are TRBV28 and TRBJ2-7, with 7 bases identical to TRBD1. Trimming at V came to 6 bases and at J to 9 bases, leaving 8 bases not matched to a gene. CDR3 length: 12 residues. Germline CDR1 MDHEN, CDR2 SYDVKM. Full variable domain (outside the CDR3, taken from reference TRBV28 and TRBJ2-7): DVKVTQSSRYLVKRTGEKVFLECVQDMDHENMFWYRQDPGLGLRLIYFSYDVKMKEKGDIPEGYSVSREKKERFSLILESASTNQTSMYLCASSPPGQPQYFGPGTRLTVT.

This clonotype was counted only a few times. The chain recombines TRBV7-6 with TRBJ2-2, with D possibly matching TRBD2 (6 bases). V lost 0 bases and J lost 0, with 14 bases in between. Germline CDR1 SGHVS, CDR2 FNYEAQ. CDR3 length: 18 amino acids. CDR3 sequence: CASSLASVGGPNTGELFF. CDR3 sequence (DNA): TGTGCCAGCAGCTTAGCCTCCGTGGGGGGACCGAACACCGGGGAGCTGTTTTTT.

The chain has TRBV6-1 and TRBJ1-1; the D is unclear. Germline V gene data show CDR1 as MNHNS and CDR2 as SASEGT. Trimming cost V 7 bases and J 8 bases, with 26 bases left between them. The CDR3 runs to 16 residues. CDR3: CASKSVPTGVGGEAFF. In DNA, the CDR3 is TGTGCCAGCAAGAGTGTTCCTACTGGAGTTGGAGGGGAAGCTTTCTTT.

Ten or more counts support this clonotype. The V and J genes are TRBV12-3 or TRBV12-4 and TRBJ2-7; no clear D. Deletions cut 2 bases from V and 6 bases from J, with 11 bases between. CDR3 size: 13 residues. CDR3: CASSLNVPGEQYF. The CDR3 nucleotides read TGTGCCAGCAGTTTAAATGTCCCTGGCGAGCAGTACTTC.

This clonotype was counted at least ten times. This chain connects TRBV20-1 to TRBJ1-2, with 8 bases that match TRBD1. The CDR3 sequence is 14 residues long. CDR1 is DFQATT, CDR2 SNEGSKA, per germline (reference sequence). V trimming: 2 bases; J trimming: 8 bases; junction bases outside the gene matches: 10. The DNA of the CDR3 is TGCAGTGCTAGACCCCGCGGACAGGGATTCGGCTACACCTTC. Amino acids: CSARPRGQGFGYTF.

As for this clonotype: Compared with germline, one end of the junction differs, possibly owing to a read error. V usage is TRBV28 and J usage is TRBJ1-1; D is unclear. This CDR3 is 12 amino acids long. The germline CDR1 and CDR2 sequences are MDHEN and SYDVKM. The CDR3 spells CAGSLGQMRAFF. DNA of the CDR3: TGTGCCGGCAGTTTAGGGCAAATGAGGGCTTTCTTT. Complete variable domain (other parts from reference TRBV28 and TRBJ1-1): DVKVTQSSRYLVKRTGEKVFLECVQDMDHENMFWYRQDPGLGLRLIYFSYDVKMKEKGDIPEGYSVSREKKERFSLILESASTNQTSMYLCAGSLGQMRAFFGQGTRLTVV.

Only a few counts were recorded for this clonotype. V and J are TRBV18 and TRBJ1-4, with D perhaps TRBD1 (6 bases). Germline V gene sequence: CDR1 KGHSH, CDR2 LQKENI. V was pared by 2 bases and J by 2 bases, with 6 bases between. The CDR3 extends over 14 amino acids. The CDR3 protein is CASSPRGTNEKLFF. CDR3 nucleotide sequence: TGTGCCAGCTCACCAAGGGGGACTAATGAAAAACTGTTTTTT.

The J gene is TRBJ2-3, the V gene TRBV12-3 or TRBV12-4, with D uncertain. Trimming stripped 11 bases from V and 4 bases from J, with 16 bases between. CDR3 length equals 13 residues. Written as DNA, the CDR3 is TGTGCCGCAGGCTCCCTCATCGCAGATACGCAGTATTTT. It translates to CAAGSLIADTQYF.

On this clonotype: Being one base from a much bigger clone, this may be a read error. The missing conserved phenylalanine or tryptophan at the end of this CDR3 makes a read error likely. The chain joins TRBV12-3 or TRBV12-4 to TRBJ2-5; D possibly matches TRBD1 or TRBD2 (5 bases each). The CDR3 loop spans 15 amino acids. Deletions cut 0 bases from V and 5 bases from J, with 13 bases between. The CDR3 sequence is CASSLAGVASETQYL. CDR3 DNA: TGTGCCAGCAGTTTAGCGGGGGTTGCATCGGAGACCCAGTACCTC.

This chain joins TRBV4-1 and TRBJ2-5; tentatively, D is TRBD1 (6 bases). CDR1 is MGHRA and CDR2 is YSYEKL in the germline V gene. The V end lost 0 bases, the J end lost 5 bases, and 16 bases lay between the germline ends. The CDR3 is made up of 16 amino acids. The DNA for the CDR3 is TGCGCCAGCAGCCAAGATTTGATTCAGAGGGGGGAGACCCAGTACTTC. It encodes CASSQDLIQRGETQYF.